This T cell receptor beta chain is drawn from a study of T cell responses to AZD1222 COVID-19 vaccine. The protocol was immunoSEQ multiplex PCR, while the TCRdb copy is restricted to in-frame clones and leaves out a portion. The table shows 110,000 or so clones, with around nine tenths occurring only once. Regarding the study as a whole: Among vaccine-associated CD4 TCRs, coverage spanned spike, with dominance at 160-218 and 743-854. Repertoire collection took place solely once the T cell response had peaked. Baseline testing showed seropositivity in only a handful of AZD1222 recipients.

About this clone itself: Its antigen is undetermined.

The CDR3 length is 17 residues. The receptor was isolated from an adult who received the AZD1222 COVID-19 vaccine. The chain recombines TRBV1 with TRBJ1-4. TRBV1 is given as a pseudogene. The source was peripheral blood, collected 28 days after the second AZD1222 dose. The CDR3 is CTSSRNPKGPAGEKLFF. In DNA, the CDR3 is TGCACCAGCAGCCGGAACCCAAAGGGCCCCGCGGGGGAAAAACTGTTTTTT.